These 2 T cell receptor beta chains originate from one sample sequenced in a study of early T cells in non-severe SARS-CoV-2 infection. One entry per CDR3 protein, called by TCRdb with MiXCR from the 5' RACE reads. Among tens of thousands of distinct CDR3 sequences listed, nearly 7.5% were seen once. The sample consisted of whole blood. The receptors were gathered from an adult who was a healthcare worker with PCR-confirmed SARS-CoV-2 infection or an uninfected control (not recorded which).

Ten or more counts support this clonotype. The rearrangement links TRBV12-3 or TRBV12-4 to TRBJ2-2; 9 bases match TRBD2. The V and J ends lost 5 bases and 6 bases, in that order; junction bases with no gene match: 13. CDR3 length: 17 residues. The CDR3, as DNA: TGTGCCAGCAGTAACGCAGCGGGGGGACCTTTTTCCGGGGAGCTGTTTTTT. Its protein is CASSNAAGGPFSGELFF.

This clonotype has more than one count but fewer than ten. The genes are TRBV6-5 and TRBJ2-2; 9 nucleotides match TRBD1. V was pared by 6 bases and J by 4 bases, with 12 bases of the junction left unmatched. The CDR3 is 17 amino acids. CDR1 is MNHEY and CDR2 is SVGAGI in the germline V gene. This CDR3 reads CASRKIRGQGTTGELFF. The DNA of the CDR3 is TGTGCCAGCAGGAAGATAAGAGGACAGGGGACCACCGGGGAGCTGTTTTTT.